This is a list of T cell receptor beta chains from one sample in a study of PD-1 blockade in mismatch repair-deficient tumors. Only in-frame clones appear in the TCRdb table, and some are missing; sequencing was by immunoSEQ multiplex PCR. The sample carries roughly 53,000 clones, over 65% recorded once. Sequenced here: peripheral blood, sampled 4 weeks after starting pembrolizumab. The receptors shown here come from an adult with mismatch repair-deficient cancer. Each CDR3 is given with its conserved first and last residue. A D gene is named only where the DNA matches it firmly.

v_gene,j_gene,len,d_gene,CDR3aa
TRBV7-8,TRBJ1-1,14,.,CASSLGFLNTEAFF
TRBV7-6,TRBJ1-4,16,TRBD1,CASSFGQGLGNEKLFF
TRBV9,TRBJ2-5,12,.,CASGQIQETQYF
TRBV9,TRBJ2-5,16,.,CASSVGLGVSSETQYF
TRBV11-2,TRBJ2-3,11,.,CASSNTDTQYF
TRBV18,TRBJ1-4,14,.,CASSQGTTNEKLFF
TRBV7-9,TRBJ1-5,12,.,CASTTGTQPQHF
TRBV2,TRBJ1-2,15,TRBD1,CASSEGQGRNYGYTF
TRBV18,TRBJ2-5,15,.,CASSPSFPARETQYF
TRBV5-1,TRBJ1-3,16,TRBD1,CASRGQGSMSGNTIYF
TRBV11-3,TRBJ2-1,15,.,CASSLEASSYNEQFF
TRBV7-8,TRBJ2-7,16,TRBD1,CASSSSGTASSYEQYF
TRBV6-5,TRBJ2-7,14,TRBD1,CASREGTGGYEQYF
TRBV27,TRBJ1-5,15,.,CASSLSAQGGQPQHF
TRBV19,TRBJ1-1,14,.,CASTPRWDNTEAFF
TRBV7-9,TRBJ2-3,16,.,CASSLSDSSSTDTQYF
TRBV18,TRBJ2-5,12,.,CASSARKETQYF
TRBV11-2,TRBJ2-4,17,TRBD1,CASSLPGQLRGQNIQYF
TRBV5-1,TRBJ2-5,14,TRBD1,CASSLNTGEETQYF
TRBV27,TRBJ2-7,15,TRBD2,CASSLTTSEAYEQYF
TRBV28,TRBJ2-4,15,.,CASRGPGMGKNIQYF
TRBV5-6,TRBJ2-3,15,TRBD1,CASSSGTGGRDTQYF
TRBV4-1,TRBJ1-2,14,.,CASSQDERNYGYTF
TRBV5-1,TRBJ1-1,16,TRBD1,CASSLGQGTLNTEAFF
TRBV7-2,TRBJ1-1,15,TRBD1,CASSHVSTGVTEAFF
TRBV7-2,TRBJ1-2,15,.,CASSLAGGGNYGYTF
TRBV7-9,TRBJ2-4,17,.,CASSFSGQGWAKNIQYF
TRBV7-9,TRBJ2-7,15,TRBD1,CASSLGTGASYEQYF
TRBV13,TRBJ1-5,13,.,CASSLYGHQPQHF
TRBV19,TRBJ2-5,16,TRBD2,CASSPERGAGGETQYF
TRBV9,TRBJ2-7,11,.,CASSAGTEQYF
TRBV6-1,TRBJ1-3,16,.,CASSENPESSGNTIYF
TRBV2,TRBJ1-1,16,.,CASSQMSTGTGTEAFF
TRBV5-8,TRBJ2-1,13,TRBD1,CASSLGQGNEQFF
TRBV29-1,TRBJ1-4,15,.,CSVEVGGSTNEKLFF
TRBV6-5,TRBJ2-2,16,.,CASSYRPGGLTGELFF
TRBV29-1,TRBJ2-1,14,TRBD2,CSVAGASGANEQFF
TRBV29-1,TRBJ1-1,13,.,CSVTPRGGTEAFF
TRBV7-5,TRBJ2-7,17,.,CARSGGLAGIPHYEQYF
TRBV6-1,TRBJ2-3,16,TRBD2,CASSGYLAGVPDTQYF
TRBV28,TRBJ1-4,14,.,CASRLTESSEKLFF